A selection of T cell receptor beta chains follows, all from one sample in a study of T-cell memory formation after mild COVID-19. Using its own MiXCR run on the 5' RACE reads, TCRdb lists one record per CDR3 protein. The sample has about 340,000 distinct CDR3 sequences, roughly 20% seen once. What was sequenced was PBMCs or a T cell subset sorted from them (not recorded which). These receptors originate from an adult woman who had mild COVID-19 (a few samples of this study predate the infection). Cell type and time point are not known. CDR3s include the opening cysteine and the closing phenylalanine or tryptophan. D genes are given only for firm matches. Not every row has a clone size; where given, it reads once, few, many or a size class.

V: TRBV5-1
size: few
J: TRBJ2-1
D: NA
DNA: TGCGCCAGCAGCTTGGGTGGAGACTACAATGAGCAGTTCTTC
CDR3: CASSLGGDYNEQFF

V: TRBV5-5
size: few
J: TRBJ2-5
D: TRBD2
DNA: TGTGCCAGCAGCTTGGGACTAGCGGGGGACGGGGGGGAGACCCAGTACTTC
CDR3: CASSLGLAGDGGETQYF

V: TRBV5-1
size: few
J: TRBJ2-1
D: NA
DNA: TGCGCCAGCAGCTTCGAGGACACCTACAATGAGCAGTTCTTC
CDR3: CASSFEDTYNEQFF

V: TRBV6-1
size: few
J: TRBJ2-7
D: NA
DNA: TGTGCCAGCAGTGAACAAGTGGTGCCAACCGAGCAGTACTTC
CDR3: CASSEQVVPTEQYF

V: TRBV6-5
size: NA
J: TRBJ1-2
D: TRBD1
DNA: TGTGCCAGCAGTATTACGGACAGGGCTCATGGCTACACCTTC
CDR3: CASSITDRAHGYTF

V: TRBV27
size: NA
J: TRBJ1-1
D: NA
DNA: TGTGCCAGCAGTTTACGCCCGTTCAACGAAGGGGCTTTCTTT
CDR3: CASSLRPFNEGAFF

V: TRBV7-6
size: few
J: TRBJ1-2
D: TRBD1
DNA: TGTGCCAGCAGCTTAGTGGGACAGGGAGAAGGCTACACCTTC
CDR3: CASSLVGQGEGYTF

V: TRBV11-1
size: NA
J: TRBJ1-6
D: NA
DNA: TGTGCCAGCAGCCGTAAATCTGGATCACCCCTCCACTTT
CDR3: CASSRKSGSPLHF

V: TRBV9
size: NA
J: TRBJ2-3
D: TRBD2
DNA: TGTGCCAGTAGCGTAGGAGACGGGGGGGCGGGAGATACGCAGTATTTT
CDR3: CASSVGDGGAGDTQYF

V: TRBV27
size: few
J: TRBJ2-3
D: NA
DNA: TGTGCCAGCAGTCCCCAGGACTACACAGATACGCAGTATTTT
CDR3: CASSPQDYTDTQYF

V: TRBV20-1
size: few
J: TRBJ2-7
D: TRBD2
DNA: TGCAGTGCTAGAGATCCGGGACTAGCGGTTAGGGAGCAGTACTTC
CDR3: CSARDPGLAVREQYF

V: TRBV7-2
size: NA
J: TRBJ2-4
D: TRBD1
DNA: TGTGCCAGCAGCCCGAACCCAGGGGGCTTGACCAAAAACATTCAGTACTTC
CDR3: CASSPNPGGLTKNIQYF

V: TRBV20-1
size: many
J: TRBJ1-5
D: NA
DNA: TGCAGTGCCCTCCCACTCGCAGGGAATCAGCCCCAGCATTTT
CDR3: CSALPLAGNQPQHF

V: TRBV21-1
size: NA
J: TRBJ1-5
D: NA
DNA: TGTGCCAGCAGCAAAGATATGACGGATAGCAATCAGCCCCAGCATTTT
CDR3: CASSKDMTDSNQPQHF

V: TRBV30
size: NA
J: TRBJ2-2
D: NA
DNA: TGTGCCGGACAACGGGACACCCCTGCCGGGGAGCTGTTTTTT
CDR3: CAGQRDTPAGELFF

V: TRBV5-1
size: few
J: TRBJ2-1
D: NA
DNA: TGCGCCAGCAGCCTCAGGGACACCTTGGTCGGGGAGCAGTTCTTC
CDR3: CASSLRDTLVGEQFF

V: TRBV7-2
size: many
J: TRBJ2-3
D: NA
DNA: TGTGCCAGCAGCCCGGCCGCAGATACGCAGTATTTT
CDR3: CASSPAADTQYF

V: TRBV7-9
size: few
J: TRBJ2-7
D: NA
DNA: TGTGCCAGCAGCTCCCCTCTTCGGGACGAGCAGTACTTC
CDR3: CASSSPLRDEQYF

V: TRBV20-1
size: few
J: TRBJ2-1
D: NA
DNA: TGCAGTGTTGTAGAACCGCCTGAGCAGTTCTTC
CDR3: CSVVEPPEQFF